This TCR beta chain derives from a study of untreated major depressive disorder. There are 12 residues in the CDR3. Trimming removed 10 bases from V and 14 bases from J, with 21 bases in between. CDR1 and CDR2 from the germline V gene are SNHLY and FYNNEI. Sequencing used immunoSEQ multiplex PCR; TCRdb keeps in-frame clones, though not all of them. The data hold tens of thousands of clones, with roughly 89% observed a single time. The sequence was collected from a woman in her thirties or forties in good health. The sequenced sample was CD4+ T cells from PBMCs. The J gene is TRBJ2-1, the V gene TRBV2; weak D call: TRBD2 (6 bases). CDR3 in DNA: TGTGCCACTTCATGGACTAACCGGCTTGAGTTCTTC. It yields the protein CATSWTNRLEFF.